The 30 T cell receptor beta chains presented below share a single source sample, sequenced in a study of blood T cell repertoires in COVID-19. The method was immunoSEQ multiplex PCR; TCRdb's version includes in-frame clones alone and lacks a portion of them. The data contain roughly 100,000 clones, 80% of them singletons. Sequencing input: peripheral blood. The receptors stem from a human donor in a cohort sampled during active COVID-19.

The chain carries TRBV4-1 and TRBJ1-2; weak D call: TRBD1 (6 bases). CDR3 length: 16 amino acids. V was shortened by 0 bases and J by 7 bases, with 18 bases between the two germline ends. Germline V lookup: CDR1 MGHRA, CDR2 YSYEKL. As DNA, the CDR3 is TGCGCCAGCAGCCAAGAGCATAGAACAGGGTCTTTTGGCTACACCTTC. Protein product: CASSQEHRTGSFGYTF.

The J gene is TRBJ2-7, the V gene TRBV6-5; D remains ambiguous. The germline V gene has CDR1 MNHEY and CDR2 SVGAGI. Trimming left V 6 bases short and J 2 bases short, with 11 bases between. This CDR3 region has 13 residues. The CDR3 protein is CASRRQKPYEQYF. The CDR3 DNA follows: TGTGCCAGCAGGAGGCAGAAGCCCTACGAGCAGTACTTC.

The chain is built from TRBV11-2 and TRBJ2-5, with D possibly being TRBD2 (5 bases). V was trimmed by 5 bases and J by 2 bases, leaving 15 bases between them. The CDR3 length is 15 residues. The V gene's germline CDR1 is SGHAT and CDR2 FQNNGV. CDR3 sequence: CASSPWRAVQETQYF. DNA for the CDR3: TGTGCCAGCAGCCCCTGGCGGGCGGTGCAAGAGACCCAGTACTTC.

This clone appeared a few times. The chain links TRBV4-1 to TRBJ2-7; TRBD1 might be the D (6 bases). The CDR3 has 14 amino acids. CDR1 and CDR2 from the germline V gene are MGHRA and YSYEKL. V lost 4 bases to trimming and J lost 2 bases, with 12 bases between them. The CDR3 is CASSLQTGPYEQYF. The CDR3 coding sequence is TGCGCCAGCAGCCTGCAGACAGGACCCTACGAGCAGTACTTC.

The V call is TRBV10-3, the J call TRBJ2-2; 11 nucleotides match TRBD2. The CDR3 has 16 amino acids. The germline gives CDR1 ENHRY, CDR2 SYGVKD. Trimming cost V 6 bases and J 5 bases; bases outside gene matches: 8. The CDR3 loop is CAIRSRLAGGTGELFF. CDR3 coding DNA: TGTGCCATCAGGTCACGGCTAGCGGGAGGAACCGGGGAGCTGTTTTTT.

A few counts support this clone. The chain carries TRBV4-2 and TRBJ2-7; 7 nucleotides match TRBD2. Germline trimming cut 4 bases from V and 2 bases from J; bases unmatched to any gene: 14. Germline V lookup: CDR1 LGHNA, CDR2 YNFKEQ. This CDR3 has 17 residues. The DNA of the CDR3 is TGTGCCAGCAGCCTTCGGACGGGGGGAACACAGCCCTACGAGCAGTACTTC. Translated, it gives CASSLRTGGTQPYEQYF.

This sequence joins TRBV4-2 and TRBJ2-3, with TRBD2 identical over 7 bases. Trimming removed 1 base from V and 0 bases from J; junction bases left unmatched: 13. The CDR3 length is 19 residues. Germline V gene sequence: CDR1 LGHNA, CDR2 YNFKEQ. DNA for the CDR3: TGTGCCAGCAGCCAAGGGCCGGCGGGAGCACCGGTTAGCACAGATACGCAGTATTTT. As protein: CASSQGPAGAPVSTDTQYF.

The chain combines TRBV9 with TRBJ2-7; TRBD1 agrees at 7 bases. Germline CDR1 and CDR2: SGDLS and YYNGEE. There are 14 residues in the CDR3. Trimming took 4 bases from V and 4 from J; bases not matched to a gene: 8. CDR3 sequence: CASSLGQRPYEQYF. The DNA for the CDR3 is TGTGCCAGCAGCCTGGGACAGAGGCCGTACGAGCAGTACTTC.

V gene TRBV27 combines with J gene TRBJ2-7; D unresolved. Trimming removed 6 bases from V and 6 bases from J, with 9 bases in between. The CDR3 spans 11 residues. Per the germline V gene, CDR1 is MNHEY and CDR2 is SMNVEV (reference sequence). The CDR3 reads CASSTPGEQYF. The CDR3 nucleotides read TGTGCCAGCAGCACTCCTGGCGAGCAGTACTTC.

The rearrangement uses TRBV13 and TRBJ2-3; D gene unclear. The CDR3 covers 14 residues. Per germline, CDR1 PRHDT and CDR2 FYEKMQ (reference sequence). V was cut by 5 bases and J by 4 bases, with 13 bases left in between. This chain's CDR3 is CASSNPLRPDTQYF. Here the CDR3 DNA reads TGTGCCAGCAGCAACCCACTCCGCCCAGATACGCAGTATTTT.

CDR3 nucleotides: TGTGCCAGCAGCCAAGCGGGGGAGCAGGGTTATGGCTACACCTTC. Its protein is CASSQAGEQGYGYTF. This chain links TRBV4-2 with TRBJ1-2, with D possibly matching TRBD1 (5 bases). Trimming left V 1 base short and J 5 bases short, with 14 bases between. The CDR3 has 15 residues. CDR1 LGHNA and CDR2 YNFKEQ come from the germline V gene.

V is TRBV11-2 and J is TRBJ1-6; D might be TRBD1 (6 bases). V lost 1 base, J lost 8 bases, and 9 bases lay in between. The CDR3 totals 14 residues. Germline V gene lookup returns CDR1 SGHAT and CDR2 FQNNGV. The CDR3 bases are TGTGCCAGCAGCTTAGTAGGGGGTTATTCACCCCTCCACTTT. Translated: CASSLVGGYSPLHF.

This clone showed up just a few times. The chain uses TRBV15 and TRBJ2-7; D call uncertain. The CDR3 has 14 residues. Trimming pared 3 bases from V and 0 bases from J, leaving 9 bases between. Germline V CDR1 and CDR2: LNHNV, YYDKDF (reference sequence). As DNA, the CDR3 is TGTGCCACCAGCAGCCTTCGTAGCTCCTACGAGCAGTACTTC. Its protein is CATSSLRSSYEQYF.

The chain is built from TRBV11-2 and TRBJ1-2; no firm D call. V was clipped by 1 base and J by 4 bases, with 10 bases between them. The germline V gene has CDR1 SGHAT and CDR2 FQNNGV. The CDR3 is 14 amino acids. The CDR3 loop reads CASSLGGEVYGYTF. The CDR3, as DNA: TGTGCCAGCAGCTTAGGAGGCGAAGTCTATGGCTACACCTTC.

The chain couples TRBV24-1 to TRBJ2-1; tentative D call: TRBD1 (7 bases). This CDR3 is 18 amino acids long. CDR1 is KGHDR, CDR2 SFDVKD, per germline. Trimming stripped 4 bases from V and 2 bases from J, with 20 bases between. The CDR3 spells CATSDSLRRDRPYNEQFF. The CDR3 DNA follows: TGTGCCACCAGTGACTCGCTGCGGAGGGACAGACCCTACAATGAGCAGTTCTTC.

The V gene is TRBV19, the J gene TRBJ1-2, with TRBD1 as a possible D gene (5 bases). CDR1 LNHDA and CDR2 SQIVND come from the germline V gene (reference sequence). CDR3 size: 14 residues. Trimming took off 7 bases at V and 4 bases at J, with 16 bases between the two ends. CDR3 protein: CASTFGQGFYGYTF. Written as DNA, the CDR3 is TGTGCCAGTACATTCGGGCAGGGTTTCTATGGCTACACCTTC.

The CDR3: CASSIRGSTDTQYF. The CDR3 DNA sequence: TGTGCCAGTAGTATAAGAGGGAGTACGGATACGCAGTATTTT. The chain couples TRBV19 to TRBJ2-3; weak D call: TRBD2 (5 bases). Looked up from germline, CDR1 is LNHDA and CDR2 is SQIVND (reference sequence). This CDR3 has 14 amino acids. Trimming took 2 bases from V and 6 from J, leaving 12 bases between them.

This sequence joins TRBV19 and TRBJ2-7; TRBD2 aligns across 15 bases. The germline V gene encodes CDR1 LNHDA and CDR2 SQIVND (reference sequence). Trimming removed 7 bases from V and 6 bases from J; junction bases left unmatched: 7. The length of the CDR3 is 15 residues. CDR3 loop: CASTNPGLAGGEQYF. In DNA, the CDR3 is TGTGCCAGTACAAACCCGGGACTAGCGGGAGGCGAGCAGTACTTC. The full variable domain, completed using reference TRBV19 and TRBJ2-7, is DGGITQSPKYLFRKEGQNVTLSCEQNLNHDAMYWYRQDPGQGLRLIYYSQIVNDFQKGDIAEGYSVSREKKESFPLTVTSAQKNPTAFYLCASTNPGLAGGEQYFGPGTRLTVT.

The V call is TRBV11-1, the J call TRBJ1-3; no definite D call. CDR1 is SGHAT and CDR2 is FQDESV in the germline V gene (reference sequence). Trimming removed 5 bases at V and 1 base at J, with 15 bases between. CDR3 size: 16 residues. The CDR3 reads CASSPPARLSGNTIYF. The CDR3 coding sequence is TGTGCCAGCAGCCCGCCTGCGCGCCTTTCTGGAAACACCATATATTTT.

This clone was detected once. This rearrangement joins TRBV15 to TRBJ2-7; possible D gene TRBD2, 5 bases. Germline V gives CDR1 LNHNV, CDR2 YYDKDF (reference sequence). The ends were cut back, 7 bases at V and 7 bases at J, with 23 bases in the middle. The CDR3 length is 15 residues. In DNA form, the CDR3 reads TGTGCCACCAAAGGCTACAAGGCGGATTCGGGAGAGCAGTACTTC. It specifies CATKGYKADSGEQYF.

The rearrangement joins TRBV18 to TRBJ2-7, with TRBD1 as a possible D gene (5 bases). V was pared by 6 bases and J by 3 bases, with 12 bases between. Looked up from germline, CDR1 is KGHSH and CDR2 is LQKENI. The CDR3 covers 13 residues. The CDR3: CASSPAGIYEQYF. The CDR3 DNA is TGTGCCAGCTCCCCCGCAGGGATCTACGAGCAGTACTTC.

The chain has TRBV5-5 and TRBJ1-5; D is perhaps TRBD1 (5 bases). Germline V gene data show CDR1 as SGHKS and CDR2 as YYEKEE (reference sequence). Trimming removed 1 base from V and 0 bases from J, with 14 bases in between. This CDR3 has 17 amino acids. The CDR3 is CASSLRQGSSSNQPQHF. Here the CDR3 DNA reads TGTGCCAGCAGCTTGAGGCAGGGCTCCTCTAGCAATCAGCCCCAGCATTTT.

The CDR3, as DNA: TGTGCCAGCTCACCCACCATAGGCGCGGCGGGCTACGAGCAGTACTTC. This gives the protein CASSPTIGAAGYEQYF. The chain combines TRBV18 with TRBJ2-7, with D perhaps TRBD2 (5 bases). CDR3 size: 16 residues. Trimming took off 3 bases at V and 3 bases at J, with 18 bases between the two ends. CDR1 is KGHSH and CDR2 is LQKENI in the germline V gene.

This rearrangement joins TRBV7-8 to TRBJ2-5; the match to TRBD2 covers 14 bases. This CDR3 spans 15 amino acids. In germline, CDR1 is SGHVS, CDR2 FQNEAQ. V was clipped by 5 bases and J by 7 bases; unmatched bases: 6. CDR3 protein: CASSVPTSGRATQYF. In nucleotides, the CDR3 is TGTGCCAGCAGCGTCCCGACTAGCGGGAGGGCGACCCAGTACTTC. Combining the CDR3 with reference TRBV7-8 and TRBJ2-5 gives the whole variable domain GAGVSQSPRYKVAKRGQDVALRCDPISGHVSLFWYQQALGQGPEFLTYFQNEAQLDKSGLPSDRFFAERPEGSVSTLKIQRTQQEDSAVYLCASSVPTSGRATQYFGPGTRLLVL.

The chain uses TRBV5-6 and TRBJ1-5; D is perhaps TRBD1 (6 bases). The CDR3 contains 14 residues. Trimming removed 1 base at V and 4 bases at J, with 9 bases between. Germline CDR1 is SGHDT and CDR2 is YYEEEE. Here the CDR3 reads CASSLPGVNQPQHF. Written as DNA, the CDR3 is TGTGCCAGCAGCTTGCCAGGGGTTAATCAGCCCCAGCATTTT.

The J gene is TRBJ1-2, the V gene TRBV2; D possibly corresponds to TRBD1 (6 bases). V lost 6 bases and J lost 6, with 14 bases in between. Germline values: CDR1 SNHLY, CDR2 FYNNEI. The CDR3 runs to 13 residues. The CDR3 region is CASRPYRVDGYTF. The CDR3 DNA follows: TGTGCCAGCAGACCTTACAGGGTAGATGGCTACACCTTC.

The sample holds one count of this clone. V gene TRBV2 combines with J gene TRBJ1-3; 8 nucleotides align to TRBD1. The CDR3 has 15 amino acids. J lost 0 bases, V lost 5 bases, and 3 bases had no gene match. Germline CDR1 reads SNHLY; CDR2 reads FYNNEI. CDR3 DNA: TGTGCCAGCAGTCGGGACAGGAGCTCTGGAAACACCATATATTTT. This gives the protein CASSRDRSSGNTIYF.

The chain recombines TRBV7-2 with TRBJ1-5, with 8 bases matching TRBD1. V gave up 5 bases and J gave up 7 bases; unmatched junction bases: 7. This CDR3 is 14 amino acids long. Germline V gene data show CDR1 as SGHTA and CDR2 as FQGNSA. DNA of the CDR3: TGTGCCAGCAGCCTTGGACAGGGCGGGCAGCCCCAGCATTTT. It encodes CASSLGQGGQPQHF.

The chain is built from TRBV5-4 and TRBJ1-6; unclear D gene. Trimming shortened V by 0 bases and J by 17 bases, and 15 bases separated the two germline ends. The germline V gene has CDR1 SGHNT and CDR2 YYREEE (reference sequence). The CDR3 is 13 amino acids. The CDR3 sequence is CASSLEGRGDVHF. CDR3 coding DNA: TGTGCCAGCAGCTTGGAAGGCCGGGGAGATGTCCACTTT. Drawing the rest from reference TRBV5-4 and TRBJ1-6, the complete variable domain is ETGVTQSPTHLIKTRGQQVTLRCSSQSGHNTVSWYQQALGQGPQFIFQYYREEENGRGNFPPRFSGLQFPNYSSELNVNALELDDSALYLCASSLEGRGDVHFGNGTRLTVT.

The chain has TRBV12-5 and TRBJ2-1; TRBD2 agrees at 8 bases. The CDR3 length is 15 residues. Unmatched junction bases numbered 5, after V lost 7 bases and J lost 0 bases. CDR1 and CDR2 from the germline V gene are LGHNT and FRNRAP. The CDR3 reads CASARLANSYNEQFF. In nucleotides, the CDR3 is TGTGCTAGTGCAAGACTAGCGAACTCCTACAATGAGCAGTTCTTC.